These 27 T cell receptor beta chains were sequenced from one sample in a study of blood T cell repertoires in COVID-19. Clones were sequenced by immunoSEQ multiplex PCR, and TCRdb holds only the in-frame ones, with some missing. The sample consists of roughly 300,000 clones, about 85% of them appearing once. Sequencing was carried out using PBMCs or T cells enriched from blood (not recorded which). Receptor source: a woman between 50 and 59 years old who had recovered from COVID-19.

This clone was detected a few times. CDR3 coding DNA: TGTGCCAGCAGTCCGGGACTAGCGGGGGGTGGGGAGACCCAGTACTTC. It encodes CASSPGLAGGGETQYF. The chain couples TRBV2 to TRBJ2-5; 15 bases map to TRBD2. CDR3 length: 16 amino acids. Looked up from germline, CDR1 is SNHLY and CDR2 is FYNNEI. The junction had 6 bases not matched to a gene; V was cut back by 5 bases and J by 5 bases.

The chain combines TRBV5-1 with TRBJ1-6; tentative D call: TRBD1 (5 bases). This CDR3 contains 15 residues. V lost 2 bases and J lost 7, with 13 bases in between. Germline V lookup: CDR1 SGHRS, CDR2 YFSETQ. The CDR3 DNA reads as TGCGCCAGCAGCTTTTTGGGGGAGGAGAATTCACCCCTCCACTTT. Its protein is CASSFLGEENSPLHF.

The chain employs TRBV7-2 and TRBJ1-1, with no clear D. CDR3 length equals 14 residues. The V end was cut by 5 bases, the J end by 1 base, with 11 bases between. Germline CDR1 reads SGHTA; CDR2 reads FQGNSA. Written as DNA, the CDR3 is TGTGCCAGCAGCCCTCAATCAGGGAACACTGAAGCTTTCTTT. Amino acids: CASSPQSGNTEAFF.

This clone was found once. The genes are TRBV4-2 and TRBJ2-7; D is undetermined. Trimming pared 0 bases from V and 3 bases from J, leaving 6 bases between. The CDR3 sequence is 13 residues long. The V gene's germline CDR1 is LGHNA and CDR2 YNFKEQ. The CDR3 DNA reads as TGTGCCAGCAGCCAAGATACAAGCTACGAGCAGTACTTC. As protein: CASSQDTSYEQYF.

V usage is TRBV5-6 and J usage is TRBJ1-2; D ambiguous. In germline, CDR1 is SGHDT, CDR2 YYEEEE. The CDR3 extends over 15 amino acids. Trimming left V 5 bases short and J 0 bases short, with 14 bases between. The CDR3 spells CASSSGQAPNYGYTF. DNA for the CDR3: TGTGCCAGCAGTAGTGGGCAGGCCCCTAACTATGGCTACACCTTC.

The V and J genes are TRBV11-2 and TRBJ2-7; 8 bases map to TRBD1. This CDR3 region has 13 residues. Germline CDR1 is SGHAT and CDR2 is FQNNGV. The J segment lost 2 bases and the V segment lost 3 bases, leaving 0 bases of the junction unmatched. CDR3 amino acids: CASSLDRAYEQYF. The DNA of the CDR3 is TGTGCCAGCAGCTTGGACAGGGCCTACGAGCAGTACTTC.

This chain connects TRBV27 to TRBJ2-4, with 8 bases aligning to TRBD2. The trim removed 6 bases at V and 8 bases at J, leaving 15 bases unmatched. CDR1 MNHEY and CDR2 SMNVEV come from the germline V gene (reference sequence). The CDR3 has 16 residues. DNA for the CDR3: TGTGCCAGCAGCGGGGGGGCGGGACTCGGAACGGACATTCAGTACTTC. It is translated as CASSGGAGLGTDIQYF.

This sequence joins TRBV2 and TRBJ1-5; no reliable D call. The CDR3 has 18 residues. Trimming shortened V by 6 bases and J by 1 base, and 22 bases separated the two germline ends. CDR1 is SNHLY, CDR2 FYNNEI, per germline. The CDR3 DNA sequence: TGTGCCAGCAGCCCCACTGCGCGTGGCCTAGGAAGCAATCAGCCCCAGCATTTT. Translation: CASSPTARGLGSNQPQHF.

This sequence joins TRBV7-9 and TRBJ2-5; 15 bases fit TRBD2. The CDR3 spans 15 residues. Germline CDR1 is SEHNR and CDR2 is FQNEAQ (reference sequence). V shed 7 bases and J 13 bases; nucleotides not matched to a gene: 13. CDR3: CASNPSGTSGGSLYF. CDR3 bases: TGTGCCAGCAACCCATCCGGGACTAGCGGGGGGAGTCTGTACTTC.

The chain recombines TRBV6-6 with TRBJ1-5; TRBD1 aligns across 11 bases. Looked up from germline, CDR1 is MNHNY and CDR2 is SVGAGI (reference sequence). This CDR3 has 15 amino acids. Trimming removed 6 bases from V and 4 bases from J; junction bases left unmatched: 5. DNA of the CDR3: TGTGCCAGCAGGGACGGACAGGGGGCGAATCAGCCCCAGCATTTT. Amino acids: CASRDGQGANQPQHF.

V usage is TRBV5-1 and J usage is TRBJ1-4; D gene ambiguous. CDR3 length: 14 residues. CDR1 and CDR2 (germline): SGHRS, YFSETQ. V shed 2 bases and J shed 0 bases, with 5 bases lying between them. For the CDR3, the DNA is TGCGCCAGCAGCTTCACTGCAACTAATGAAAAACTGTTTTTT. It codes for CASSFTATNEKLFF.

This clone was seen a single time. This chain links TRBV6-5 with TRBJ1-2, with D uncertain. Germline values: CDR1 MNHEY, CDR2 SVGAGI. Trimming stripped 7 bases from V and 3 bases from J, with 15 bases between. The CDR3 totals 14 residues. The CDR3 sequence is CASIRGAADYGYTF. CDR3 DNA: TGTGCCAGCATCCGGGGAGCGGCTGACTATGGCTACACCTTC.

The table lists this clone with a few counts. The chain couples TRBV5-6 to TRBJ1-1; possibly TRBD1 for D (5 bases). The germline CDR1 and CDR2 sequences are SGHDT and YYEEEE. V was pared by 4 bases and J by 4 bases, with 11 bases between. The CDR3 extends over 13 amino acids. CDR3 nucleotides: TGTGCCAGCAGCCGCAGGGTAGGCACTGAAGCTTTCTTT. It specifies CASSRRVGTEAFF.

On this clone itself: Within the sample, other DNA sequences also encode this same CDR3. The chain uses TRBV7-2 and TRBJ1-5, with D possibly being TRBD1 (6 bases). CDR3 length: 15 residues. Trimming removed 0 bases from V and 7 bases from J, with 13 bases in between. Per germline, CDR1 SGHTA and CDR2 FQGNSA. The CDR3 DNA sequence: TGTGCCAGCAGCTTAGCAGGGGGGGCGGGGCAGCCCCAGCATTTT. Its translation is CASSLAGGAGQPQHF.

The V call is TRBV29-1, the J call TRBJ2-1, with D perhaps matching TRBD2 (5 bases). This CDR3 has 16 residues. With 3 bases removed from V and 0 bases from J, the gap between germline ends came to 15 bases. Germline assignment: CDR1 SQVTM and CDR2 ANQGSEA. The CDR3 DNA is TGCAGCGTTGACGGTGACGGGAAAAGCTCCTACAATGAGCAGTTCTTC. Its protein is CSVDGDGKSSYNEQFF.

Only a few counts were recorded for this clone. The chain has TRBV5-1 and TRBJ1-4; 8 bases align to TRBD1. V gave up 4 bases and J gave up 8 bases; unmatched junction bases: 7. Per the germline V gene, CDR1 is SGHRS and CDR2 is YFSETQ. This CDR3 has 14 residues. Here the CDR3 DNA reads TGCGCCAGCAGCCTACAGGGGGGTAGGGAAAAACTGTTTTTT. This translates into CASSLQGGREKLFF.

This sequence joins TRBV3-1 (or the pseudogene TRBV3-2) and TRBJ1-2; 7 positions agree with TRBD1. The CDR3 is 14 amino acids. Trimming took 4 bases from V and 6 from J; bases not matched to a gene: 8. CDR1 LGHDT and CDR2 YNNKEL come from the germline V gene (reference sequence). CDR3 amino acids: CASSLPRGQDGYTF. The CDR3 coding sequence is TGTGCCAGCAGCCTTCCGAGGGGGCAGGATGGCTACACCTTC.

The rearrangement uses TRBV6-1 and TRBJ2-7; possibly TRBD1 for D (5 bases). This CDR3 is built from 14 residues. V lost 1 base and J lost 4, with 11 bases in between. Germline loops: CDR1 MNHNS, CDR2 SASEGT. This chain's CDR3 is CASSEVRAPYEQYF. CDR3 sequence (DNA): TGTGCCAGCAGTGAAGTCAGGGCTCCTTACGAGCAGTACTTC.

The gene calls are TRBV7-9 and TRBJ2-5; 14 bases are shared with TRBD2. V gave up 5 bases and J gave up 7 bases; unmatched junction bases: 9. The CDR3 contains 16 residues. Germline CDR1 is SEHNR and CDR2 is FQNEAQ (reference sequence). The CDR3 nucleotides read TGTGCCAGCAGCCCTAGACTAGCGGGAGGGCCGGGGACCCAGTACTTC. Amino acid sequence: CASSPRLAGGPGTQYF.

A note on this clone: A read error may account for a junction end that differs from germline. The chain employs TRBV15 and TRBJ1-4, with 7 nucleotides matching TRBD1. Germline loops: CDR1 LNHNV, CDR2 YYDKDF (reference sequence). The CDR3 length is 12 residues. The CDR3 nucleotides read TGTGCCACCAGCAGAGGTGCGCAAGGACAGGTCTTT. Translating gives CATSRGAQGQVF.

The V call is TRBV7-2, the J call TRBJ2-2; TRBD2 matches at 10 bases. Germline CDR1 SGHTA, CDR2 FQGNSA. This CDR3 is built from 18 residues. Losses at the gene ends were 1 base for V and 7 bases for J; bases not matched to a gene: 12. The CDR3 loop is CASSLGGLAGGHGGELFF. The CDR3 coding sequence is TGTGCCAGCAGCTTAGGCGGTTTAGCGGGGGGTCATGGCGGGGAGCTGTTTTTT.

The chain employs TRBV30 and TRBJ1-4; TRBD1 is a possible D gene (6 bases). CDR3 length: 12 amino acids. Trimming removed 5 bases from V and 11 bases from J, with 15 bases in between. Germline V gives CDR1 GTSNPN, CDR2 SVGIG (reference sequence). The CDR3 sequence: CAWAGTIEKLFF. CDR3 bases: TGTGCCTGGGCCGGGACAATAGAGAAACTGTTTTTT.

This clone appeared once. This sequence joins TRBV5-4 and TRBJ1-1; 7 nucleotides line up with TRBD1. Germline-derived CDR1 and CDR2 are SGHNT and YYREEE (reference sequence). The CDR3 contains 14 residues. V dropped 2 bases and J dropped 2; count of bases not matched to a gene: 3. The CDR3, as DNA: TGTGCCAGCAGCTTACAGGGGATAAACACTGAAGCTTTCTTT. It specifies CASSLQGINTEAFF.

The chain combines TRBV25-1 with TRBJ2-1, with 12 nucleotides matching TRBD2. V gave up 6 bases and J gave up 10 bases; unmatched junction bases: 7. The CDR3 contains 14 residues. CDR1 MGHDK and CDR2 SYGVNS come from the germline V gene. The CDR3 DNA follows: TGTGCCAGCAGAGCCATCGGACTAGCGGGAGAGCAGTTCTTC. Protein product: CASRAIGLAGEQFF.

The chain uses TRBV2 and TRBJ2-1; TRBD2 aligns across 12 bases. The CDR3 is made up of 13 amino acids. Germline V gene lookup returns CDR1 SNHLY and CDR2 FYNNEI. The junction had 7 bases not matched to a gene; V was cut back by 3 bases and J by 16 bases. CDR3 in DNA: TGTGCCAGCAGTGAGACTAGCGGGGGTTTAGGATTCTTC. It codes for CASSETSGGLGFF. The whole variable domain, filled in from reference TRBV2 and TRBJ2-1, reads EPEVTQTPSHQVTQMGQEVILRCVPISNHLYFYWYRQILGQKVEFLVSFYNNEISEKSEIFDDQFSVERPDGSNFTLKIRSTKLEDSAMYFCASSETSGGLGFFGPGTRLTVL.

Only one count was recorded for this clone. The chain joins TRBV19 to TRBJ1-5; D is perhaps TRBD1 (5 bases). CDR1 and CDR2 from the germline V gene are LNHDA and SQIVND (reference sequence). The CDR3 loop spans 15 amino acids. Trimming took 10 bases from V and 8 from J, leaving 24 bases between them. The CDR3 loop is CATEETGTYLEPQHF. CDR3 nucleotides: TGTGCCACAGAAGAAACCGGGACTTATCTTGAGCCCCAGCATTTT. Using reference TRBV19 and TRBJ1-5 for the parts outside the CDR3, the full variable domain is DGGITQSPKYLFRKEGQNVTLSCEQNLNHDAMYWYRQDPGQGLRLIYYSQIVNDFQKGDIAEGYSVSREKKESFPLTVTSAQKNPTAFYLCATEETGTYLEPQHFGDGTRLSIL.

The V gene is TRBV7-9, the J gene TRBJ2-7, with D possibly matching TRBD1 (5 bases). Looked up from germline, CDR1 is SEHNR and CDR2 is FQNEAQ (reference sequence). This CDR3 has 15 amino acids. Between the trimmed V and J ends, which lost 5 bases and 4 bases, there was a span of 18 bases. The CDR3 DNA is TGTGCCAGCAGCGAGGCCGGAAGGGGAATTTACGAGCAGTACTTC. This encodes CASSEAGRGIYEQYF.